These T cell receptor beta chains were read from a single sample in a study of blood T cell repertoires in COVID-19. The repertoire was sequenced with immunoSEQ multiplex PCR; TCRdb's copy has only in-frame clones and lacks some. The sample holds about 120,000 clones, approximately 81% seen once. Sequencing input: peripheral blood. All receptors come from a man aged 55 to 69 with acute or convalescent COVID-19. The CDR3 runs from the conserved cysteine through the conserved F or W. The D gene is left open where the match is weak. Only some rows state a clone size, as once, few, many or a class for expanded clones.

v_call,d_call,j_call,clone_size,cdr3_nt,cdr3_aa
TRBV6-5,TRBD1,TRBJ2-7,-,TGTGCCAGCAGTCGACCGGGACAGGCCTCCTACGAGCAGTACTTC,CASSRPGQASYEQYF
TRBV5-6,TRBD1,TRBJ2-5,-,TGTGCCAGGGGGCCCAGGGGGCCAGAGACCCAGTACTTC,CARGPRGPETQYF
TRBV6-5,TRBD2,TRBJ2-5,-,TGTGCCACTTCCGGGGGGGAGACCCAGTACTTC,CATSGGETQYF
TRBV3-1/TRBV3-2,TRBD1,TRBJ1-6,-,TGTGCCAGCAGTCGGACAGGGGGAAAGGATTCACCCCTCCACTTT,CASSRTGGKDSPLHF
TRBV9,-,TRBJ1-6,-,TGTGCCAGCAGCGTAGAGTCCACAAATTCACCCCTCCACTTT,CASSVESTNSPLHF
TRBV28,-,TRBJ2-5,-,TGTGCCAGCAACACGGCCCGGGGTGCGGAGACCCAGTACTTC,CASNTARGAETQYF
TRBV5-5,-,TRBJ2-1,-,TGTGCCAGCAGCTTTGACAGGACCTACAATGAGCAGTTCTTC,CASSFDRTYNEQFF
TRBV23-1,TRBD2,TRBJ2-3,-,TGCGCCAGCAGTCATTCGGGGGGACCAGATACGCAGTATTTT,CASSHSGGPDTQYF
TRBV6-5,-,TRBJ2-2,-,TGTGCCAGCTCCACCAGGGGGGTCTCCCCCGGGGAGCTGTTTTTT,CASSTRGVSPGELFF
TRBV6-6,-,TRBJ2-7,-,TGTGCCAGCAGCGGGACACCAGACTACGAGCAGTACTTC,CASSGTPDYEQYF
TRBV5-1,TRBD1,TRBJ2-4,-,TGCGCCAGCAGCTACGCCGGGACAGGGGGCAGAGACATTCAGTACTTC,CASSYAGTGGRDIQYF
TRBV19,TRBD1,TRBJ1-2,-,TGTGCCAGTATCTCCCAGCAGGGGGCGCCGAATGGCTACACCTTC,CASISQQGAPNGYTF
TRBV6-5,-,TRBJ2-5,-,TGTGCCAGCGGGCGAGAGACCCAGTACTTC,CASGRETQYF
TRBV7-9,TRBD2,TRBJ2-4,-,TGTGCCAGCAGCTCCTCCAGCGGGAGAAGGGACATTCAGTACTTC,CASSSSSGRRDIQYF
TRBV9,-,TRBJ1-5,-,TGTGCCAGCAGCGTAGACGGGGGGTTCAATCAGCCCCAGCATTTT,CASSVDGGFNQPQHF
TRBV27,-,TRBJ1-1,-,TGTGCCAGCAGTCGCCCCCCGGGCGGGTACACTGAAGCTTTCTTT,CASSRPPGGYTEAFF
TRBV5-4,TRBD2,TRBJ2-2,-,TGTGCCGGGGGGAGCGGGAGGACCGGGGAGCTGTTTTTT,CAGGSGRTGELFF
TRBV7-6,TRBD1,TRBJ1-1,-,TGTGCCAGCAGCTTAGACAGGGGACGGGCTGAAGCTTTCTTT,CASSLDRGRAEAFF
TRBV6-5,-,TRBJ1-4,-,TGTGCCAGCAGTTCCCCGGGACTGGAGGAAAAACTGTTTTTT,CASSSPGLEEKLFF
TRBV28,TRBD1,TRBJ2-5,once,TGTGCCAGCACCCAGGGACAGGGTTGGGAGACCCAGTACTTC,CASTQGQGWETQYF
TRBV20-1,-,TRBJ2-7,-,TGCAGTGCTAGTGATACCGAGTTCACCTACGAGCAGTACTTC,CSASDTEFTYEQYF
TRBV27,-,TRBJ2-3,-,TGTGCCAGCAGTTTGAGAGGGAGGAGAGCAGATACGCAGTATTTT,CASSLRGRRADTQYF
TRBV9,-,TRBJ2-3,-,TGTGCCAGCAGCGTGGTAGCGGCCAGCACAGATACGCAGTATTTT,CASSVVAASTDTQYF
TRBV19,-,TRBJ1-2,-,TGTGCCAGTAGTATTTCCGTGTATGGCTACACCTTC,CASSISVYGYTF